This T cell receptor (beta chain) was captured by sequencing in a study of blood T cell repertoires in COVID-19. On the study more broadly: The study drew acute and convalescent COVID-19 samples from the United States, Italy and Spain.

Trimming removed 6 bases from V and 7 bases from J, with 6 bases in between. The CDR3 totals 11 residues. Source study methods: Nucleated cell counts were estimated from reference gene primer amplification. Measured with immunoSEQ multiplex PCR; TCRdb has only the in-frame clones, and not every one. V and J calls and clone size are copied from that table; D and trimming were computed from the DNA. The data show under 550,000 clones, 80% to 90% seen once. Sequencing used peripheral blood. This sequence originates from a man younger than 35 with COVID-19, enrolled during active disease. The J gene is TRBJ2-2, the V gene TRBV12-3 or TRBV12-4, with D tentatively TRBD2 (5 bases). Here the CDR3 reads CASRGGGELFF. CDR3 nucleotides: TGTGCCAGCAGAGGAGGCGGGGAGCTGTTTTTT.